This T cell receptor beta chain was recorded in a study of OX40 agonist ivuxolimab in advanced cancers. Study-wide background: Dose-escalation patients had hepatocellular carcinoma, melanoma, renal cell or head and neck cancer.

Some clones are missing from TCRdb's copy, which holds only in-frame ones; the method was immunoSEQ multiplex PCR. The sample carries approximately 9,500 clones, over 65% recorded once. The ends were cut back, 5 bases at V and 5 bases at J, with 13 bases in the middle. This CDR3 region has 13 residues. CDR1 is SGHAT and CDR2 is FQDESV in the germline V gene (reference sequence). Material: CD4+ or CD8+ T cells sorted from blood, obtained in a trial of the OX40 agonist ivuxolimab. The chain links TRBV11-1 to TRBJ2-7; D is undetermined. This clonotype was sampled from an adult with an advanced solid tumor such as melanoma, head and neck, liver or kidney cancer. The CDR3 DNA is TGTGCCAGCAGCCCTAGGTCTCGCCACGAGCAGTACTTC. Translated: CASSPRSRHEQYF.